This is a list of T cell receptor beta chains from one sample in a study of lymphopenia after photon versus proton radiotherapy. Clones were read by immunoSEQ multiplex PCR, and TCRdb kept only the in-frame ones, dropping some. The sample holds approximately 24,000 clones, 84% seen once. The sample here was peripheral blood, taken from a patient treated with photon-based radiotherapy. Every receptor here comes from a man aged 35 to 55 with gastric cancer. Each CDR3 is given with its conserved first and last residue. Each record gives: clone size, D gene, J gene, V gene, CDR3 protein, CDR3 DNA. The D gene is left open where the match is weak. A row's size may be missing; if present it is once, few, many or a size class.

-	TRBD1	TRBJ2-3	TRBV18	CASSEDREYTDTQYF	TGTGCCAGCTCAGAGGACAGGGAGTACACAGATACGCAGTATTTT
few	TRBD2	TRBJ2-7	TRBV9	CASSVHLAGAVYEQYF	TGTGCCAGCAGCGTGCACCTAGCGGGGGCCGTCTACGAGCAGTACTTC
-	TRBD1	TRBJ2-5	TRBV2	CASSRQGETQYF	TGTGCCAGCAGTCGACAGGGGGAGACCCAGTACTTC
-	-	TRBJ1-1	TRBV18	CASTRSGALNTEAFF	TGTGCCAGCACCCGGAGTGGGGCTCTGAACACTGAAGCTTTCTTT
once	-	TRBJ2-2	TRBV5-4	CASYDRSNTGELFF	TGTGCCAGCTACGACAGATCGAACACCGGGGAGCTGTTTTTT
-	-	TRBJ2-6	TRBV5-1	CASSPGTSSGANVLTF	TGCGCCAGCAGCCCGGGGACGTCCTCTGGGGCCAACGTCCTGACTTTC
-	TRBD1	TRBJ1-6	TRBV6-5	CASSIGQGYRSPLHF	TGTGCCAGCAGTATCGGACAGGGCTATCGTTCACCCCTCCACTTT
-	-	TRBJ2-3	TRBV5-6	CASSSGRVTDTQYF	TGTGCCAGCAGCTCGGGCCGGGTCACAGATACGCAGTATTTT
-	TRBD1	TRBJ1-2	TRBV7-2	CASSLQGTAQSYTF	TGTGCCAGCAGCTTACAGGGGACAGCTCAGAGCTACACCTTC
-	-	TRBJ2-1	TRBV19	CASSPKRNEQFF	TGTGCCAGTAGTCCCAAGAGAAATGAGCAGTTCTTC
-	TRBD1	TRBJ1-2	TRBV11-2	CASRDTGGNYGYTF	TGTGCCAGCAGGGATACAGGGGGAAACTATGGCTACACCTTC
-	-	TRBJ2-3	TRBV6-6	CASSPLGTQYF	TGTGCCAGCAGTCCTCTTGGAACGCAGTATTTT
-	-	TRBJ1-2	TRBV5-4	CASSFAQRANYGYTF	TGTGCCAGCAGCTTTGCCCAGAGAGCTAACTATGGCTACACCTTC
few	-	TRBJ1-2	TRBV29-1	CSASGNYGYTF	TGCAGCGCTTCGGGGAACTATGGCTACACCTTC
once	-	TRBJ1-4	TRBV7-2	CASSPQRYEKLFF	TGTGCCAGCAGCCCACAAAGATATGAAAAACTGTTTTTT
-	-	TRBJ1-1	TRBV7-9	CASSLEARDTEAFF	TGTGCCAGCAGCTTAGAGGCAAGAGACACTGAAGCTTTCTTT
-	TRBD2	TRBJ2-2	TRBV28	CASSLWGLAGGPGELFF	TGTGCCAGCAGTTTATGGGGACTAGCGGGGGGACCCGGGGAGCTGTTTTTT
-	-	TRBJ1-4	TRBV6-5	CASSYSKQGPNEKLFF	TGTGCCAGCAGTTACTCCAAGCAGGGCCCTAATGAAAAACTGTTTTTT
-	-	TRBJ2-5	TRBV5-6	CASSLDRGGGAQETQYF	TGTGCCAGCAGCTTGGACCGAGGCGGGGGCGCCCAAGAGACCCAGTACTTC
once	TRBD1	TRBJ1-2	TRBV2	CAVGQGLNYGYTF	TGTGCCGTCGGACAGGGTCTTAACTATGGCTACACCTTC
-	-	TRBJ1-2	TRBV19	CASSRADSTNYGYTF	TGTGCCAGTAGTAGGGCGGACTCTACTAACTATGGCTACACCTTC
-	-	TRBJ2-1	TRBV9	CASTPGSVRSYNEQFF	TGTGCCAGCACGCCTGGCTCGGTCCGCTCCTACAATGAGCAGTTCTTC
-	-	TRBJ1-1	TRBV5-4	CASSSRTVGNTEAFF	TGTGCCAGCAGCTCCCGGACTGTTGGAAACACTGAAGCTTTCTTT
-	-	TRBJ2-7	TRBV19	CASSIGRDISYEQYF	TGTGCCAGTAGTATCGGACGGGACATCTCCTACGAGCAGTACTTC
-	TRBD2	TRBJ2-5	TRBV5-6	CASSQGLVETQYF	TGTGCCAGCAGCCAGGGACTAGTAGAGACCCAGTACTTC
-	TRBD1	TRBJ1-5	TRBV5-5	CASSFGQGNQPQHF	TGTGCCAGCAGCTTCGGACAGGGTAATCAGCCCCAGCATTTT
-	TRBD1	TRBJ1-3	TRBV19	CASSGQGASGNTIYF	TGTGCCAGTAGTGGACAGGGGGCCTCTGGAAACACCATATATTTT
-	TRBD2	TRBJ2-5	TRBV9	CASSATSGGAIQETQYF	TGTGCCAGCAGCGCGACTAGCGGGGGAGCTATCCAAGAGACCCAGTACTTC
-	TRBD2	TRBJ2-1	TRBV7-2	CASRPGLGSNEQFF	TGTGCCAGCAGACCGGGACTAGGAAGCAATGAGCAGTTCTTC
-	-	TRBJ1-5	TRBV6-5	CASSGFNQPQHF	TGTGCCAGCAGTGGATTCAATCAGCCCCAGCATTTT
-	TRBD2	TRBJ2-5	TRBV19	CASSTTGGEETQYF	TGTGCCAGTAGCACCACGGGGGGTGAGGAGACCCAGTACTTC
-	-	TRBJ1-6	TRBV9	CASSSRGVGAYNSPLHF	TGTGCCAGCAGCTCCAGAGGGGTGGGGGCCTATAATTCACCCCTCCACTTT
-	-	TRBJ2-2	TRBV4-2	CASSQGGGGTGELFF	TGTGCCAGCAGCCAAGGAGGGGGAGGCACCGGGGAGCTGTTTTTT
-	TRBD2	TRBJ2-6	TRBV5-4	CASSAELGGSGANVLTF	TGTGCCAGCAGCGCGGAGCTCGGGGGGAGTGGGGCCAACGTCCTGACTTTC
-	-	TRBJ2-1	TRBV9	CASSVDSYNEQFF	TGTGCCAGCAGCGTAGACAGCTACAATGAGCAGTTCTTC
few	-	TRBJ2-1	TRBV5-1	CASSTRLEGIYNEQFF	TGCGCCAGCAGCACCCGTCTTGAGGGGATCTACAATGAGCAGTTCTTC
-	TRBD1	TRBJ2-3	TRBV30	CAWLVGGTWTDTQYF	TGTGCCTGGTTGGTAGGGGGCACTTGGACAGATACGCAGTATTTT
-	TRBD1	TRBJ1-1	TRBV28	CASTFDGTVNTEAFF	TGTGCCAGCACCTTTGACGGGACAGTAAACACTGAAGCTTTCTTT
-	TRBD2	TRBJ2-4	TRBV4-2	CASSQERGTKNIQYF	TGTGCCAGCAGCCAGGAGCGGGGGACCAAAAACATTCAGTACTTC
-	TRBD2	TRBJ2-7	TRBV7-2	CASSLIVWTSGSSSYEQYF	TGTGCCAGCAGCTTGATAGTCTGGACTAGCGGTTCTTCCTCCTACGAGCAGTACTTC
-	-	TRBJ1-3	TRBV28	CASIPQAEKGNTIYF	TGTGCCAGCATCCCCCAGGCAGAAAAGGGAAACACCATATATTTT
-	-	TRBJ2-7	TRBV4-3	CASSRTLTYEQYF	TGCGCCAGCAGCCGGACGCTGACCTACGAGCAGTACTTC